This T cell receptor beta chain was sequenced for a study of cytomegalovirus exposure and HLA in healthy donors (dated by TCRdb to about 2017). Regarding the complete study: According to an earlier analysis of a few hundred of the donors, about 179 million T cells yielded roughly 110 million unique TCR beta sequences and around 300 Gb of sequence data. An early release covering over 500 HLA-typed donors comprised about 300 gigabases of sequencing data and around 80 million unique TCR sequences. Of the roughly 390 genotyped donors, approximately 83% fell in the genetic ancestry cluster associated with self-reported Caucasian donors. The study aimed to test whether signatures of past pathogen exposure could be identified by cataloging public T cell receptors. Using immunosequencing, the study profiled T cell repertoires from 550 to 750 subjects and related those repertoires to cytomegalovirus serostatus. Along with the approximately 600-subject first cohort, a separate validation cohort of over 90 different subjects was used. To predict cytomegalovirus infection status, the study brought together high-throughput TCR immunosequencing, statistical association of individual TCRs with disease status, and machine learning. A later analysis re-analyzed previously published TCR beta repertoires from roughly 600 donors and added high-resolution HLA genotyping to study TCR occurrence patterns. Rather than drawing on any new phenotypic data, the later analysis identified candidate immune exposures from TCR beta sequences and the way those sequences occurred across donors. An earlier analysis of a few hundred of the donors applied high-throughput TCR beta sequencing to assess whether each TCR beta V gene segment acted as functional or pseudogenic. Donor age, sex, ethnicity and CMV serostatus were compiled together with the repertoire data. In a later genetic analysis, genome-wide SNP genotypes for about three fifths of the roughly 670 donors were used, and that subset was treated as a discovery cohort. All discovery cohort repertoires had been generated on a single sequencing platform. Both class I and class II loci were covered by HLA typing, at four-digit resolution. The number of donors typed differed by locus, with 629-630 for A, B, C, DRB1 and DQB1, around 560 for DQA1, under 610 for DPA1, and 400 to 490 for DPB1. Because of strong linkage in the cohort, roughly five DR-DQ haplotypes were treated as single units for association and clustering. Among almost 400 genotyped donors of the cohort, an average of around 240,000 unique TCR beta nucleotide sequences were sequenced per donor, about a sixth of them non-productive.

In total, 500 to 700 healthy bone marrow donors made up the cohort. At the time of sampling, all cohort members were nominally healthy, though unrecorded immune exposures were likely present. The donor was CMV seronegative and was included in the group of over 300 seronegative cohort members. Every donor gave a peripheral blood sample, and the peripheral blood mononuclear cells from that sample were used for TCR beta sequencing. The Qiagen DNeasy Blood Extraction Kit was used to extract genomic DNA from the blood cell samples. This clone was detected a few times. The specificity of this receptor is unknown. It has no much larger one-base neighbor in the sample; base qualities were not kept. Libraries were constructed by the immunoSEQ multiplex PCR assay. For the multiplex PCR, a mixture combining 60 forward primers for TCR Vbeta segments and 13 reverse primers for TCR Jbeta segments was used. Amplification of the CDR3 region of rearranged TCR beta genes was performed with a multiplex PCR assay on genomic DNA. The amplified TCR beta libraries were sequenced on the Illumina HiSeq System as 87-base-pair reads. The authors' pipeline ran thus. In a later analysis, tens of millions of unique TCR beta chains were counted across the roughly 670 repertoires, and some 10 million of these chains were shared by at least two donors. To remove PCR and sequencing errors, raw reads were error-corrected and collapsed into unique sequences using a nearest-neighbor algorithm that merged closely related sequences. CDR3 sequences were aligned to IMGT reference sequences to assign V, D and J gene segments. Each retained sequence needed at least a six-nucleotide match to both a V gene segment and a J gene segment. A rearrangement was called productive if the CDR3 had no stop codons and remained in frame with V and J, and every other rearrangement was called non-productive. Following IMGT convention, CDR3 was defined as the stretch from the second conserved V-encoded cysteine to the conserved J-encoded phenylalanine. Sequences without an unambiguous match to a single V gene segment were excluded from the earlier analysis of about 600 of the donors. In an earlier analysis of roughly 600 of the donors, a V segment was called functional when productive rearrangements were above 56.7%, and segregating when the standard deviation between donors exceeded 5%. A statistical classification framework was built for diagnosing cytomegalovirus status from the catalog of TCR beta chain sequences. In a later analysis, V and J genes were assigned by comparing TCR nucleotide sequences against IMGT/GENE-DB human TR gene sequences. In a later analysis, CDR3 sequences and most-parsimonious VDJ recombination scenarios were assigned using the TCRdist pipeline. In a later analysis, each TCR beta chain was defined by its CDR3 amino acid sequence together with its V-gene family, and reads lacking a unique V-gene family were excluded. To address suspected cross-contamination and a sequencing artifact, a later analysis removed approximately 600 highly shared, low-generation-probability nucleotide sequences. In a later analysis, a clonal expansion index for each public chain was calculated from normalized within-repertoire ranks of inferred template counts. A later analysis computed generation probabilities with a VDJ recombination model fitted to out-of-frame rearrangements, and checked the results against IGoR. Hypergeometric tests were used in a later analysis to score TCR-TCR, TCR-HLA and TCR-CMV co-occurrence, with a repertoire-size bias correction applied to the TCR pairs. A later analysis estimated false discovery rates by permuting HLA or CMV assignments 20 times. In a later analysis, co-occurring TCRs were grouped with DBSCAN, and TCRdist sequence similarity was added when clustering was performed within HLA-allele-positive subsets. Repertoires with fewer than 30,000 or more than 120,000 public chains were left out of co-occurrence clustering, as were four to six repertoires with anomalous nucleotide sharing. Here the immuneACCESS table is served through TCRdb, limited to in-frame sequences with V and J called. Missing clones are a known gap in these copies; in checked studies unresolved V genes cover under half, and the rest lacks a known reason. The DNA was the basis for D and trimming; V, J and clone size are from that table. For this sample the table gives about 200,000 clones, of which approximately 70% were detected only once. Less than 2% of the sample rests with the top ten.

CDR1 SGDLS and CDR2 YYNGEE are derived from the germline V gene. The CDR3 sequence holds 13 residues, the cysteine and phenylalanine included. Of all the DNA, just the CDR3 is kept, 39 bases in frame from base 1. Trimming accounts for 0 bases at V and 14 bases at J, while the number of junction bases matched to no gene is 6. Study-wide findings and limitations: The presence/absence analyses assumed that sequencing depth was roughly uniform across donors, and that assumption may not be true. In a later analysis, most CMV-associated TCR beta chains were found to appear HLA-restricted, with HLA associations seemingly driven largely by CMV exposure. The authors suggested that the approach could potentially be extended to other disease states and immunological phenotypes. According to a later genetic analysis, donors in an Asian-associated ancestry cluster had fewer N-insertions in productive TCRs than the approximately 700-donor mean. The cohort was sequenced for TCR beta chains only, and without alpha or paired-chain data the features that could be detected were limited. A further reported finding was that TCR beta sequences accurately predicted the HLA-A and HLA-B alleles for most subjects in the first cohort. In a later analysis, TCR association rates were found to vary across HLA loci, with the most associated TCRs seen for DRB1 alleles and the fewest for HLA-C alleles. In an earlier analysis of 450 to 750 of the donors, most TCR beta V segments appeared in productive rearrangements about 90% or about 30% of the time, broadly matching IMGT annotations. For the cohort, immune exposure information was limited to CMV serostatus. Most TCR sequences were seen in very few donors, while some public TCRs were found in many individuals. A cluster of highly shared sequence variants was judged likely to be a technical artifact of the sequencing pipeline. An association between a missense DCLRE1C variant and V-gene and J-gene trimming of TCR beta chains was found in a later genetic analysis and replicated in an independent cohort. A few of the identified cytomegalovirus-associated TCR beta chains were confirmed in vitro to be specific for cytomegalovirus antigens. Strong co-occurrence of HLA alleles, especially DR and DQ, made assigning TCR associations to individual alleles difficult. Correlated functional status among segregating V segments might be attributable to linkage disequilibrium, but an unknown experimental factor could not be ruled out. A later analysis associated about 18,000 TCR beta sequences with specific HLA alleles at a false discovery rate of 0.05. A later analysis found that HLA-associated TCR beta chains were more clonally expanded and had lower generation probabilities than equally common non-associated chains. A total of about 180 TCR beta chains were listed by the study as associated with cytomegalovirus. Because counts were too low, about 17 rarely observed V segments, including chromosome 9 orphons, were excluded from the earlier analysis of 587 of the donors. The classifier was reported to diagnose cytomegalovirus status with high specificity and sensitivity in both the original cohort and the validation cohort. In a later analysis, several top co-occurrence clusters were reported to appear linked to parvovirus B19, influenza, CMV and Epstein-Barr virus. Because some donors lacked HLA typing at each locus, the association tests relied only on the typed subset. Because the 87-base-pair reads could not distinguish some IMGT-functional V segments, including TRBV6-2 and TRBV6-3, those segments were excluded.

The rearranged segments are TRBV9 and TRBJ2-1; 9 of the junction bases match TRBD2. The TCR comes from a woman aged 25 to 39 in good health and CMV-seronegative. What was sequenced was PBMCs. This receptor has the CDR3 CASSVGLRGGEFF. The DNA is TGTGCCAGCAGCGTAGGGCTGCGGGGGGGCGAGTTCTTC.